This T cell receptor (beta chain) is from a study of T-cell memory formation after mild COVID-19. Study as a whole: TCR clusters showed largely donor specificity.

After 5'RACE with constant-segment primers, TCR alpha and TCR beta cDNA libraries carrying sample barcodes and UMIs were obtained. Each CDR3 protein gets one entry after TCRdb re-called the 5' RACE reads with MiXCR. Here the sample spans tens of thousands of distinct CDR3 sequences, around 6.3% being singletons. This clonotype was observed a handful of times. The antigen is unknown. The CDR3 is made up of 13 amino acids. V was cut by 5 bases and J by 1 base, with 8 bases left in between. Study-level findings and limits: Shrinking CD4+ clones were chiefly CM and EM; CD8+ ones were chiefly EMRA.

Sequencing input: PBMCs or a T cell subset sorted from them (not recorded which). This chain uses TRBV12-3 or TRBV12-4 with TRBJ1-2; no clear D. The TCR originated in an adult who had mild COVID-19 (a few samples of this study predate the infection). Cell type and time point are not known. The CDR3 sequence is CASSPYDNYGYTF. In DNA, the CDR3 is TGTGCCAGCAGTCCCTATGATAACTATGGCTACACCTTC.